These T cell receptor beta chains were read from a single sample in a study of T cells in Graves' hyperthyroidism and ophthalmopathy. MiXCR was run by TCRdb on the multiplex PCR reads, yielding one entry per CDR3 protein. The sample holds about 580,000 distinct CDR3 sequences, under 60% seen once. The sequencing sample was made of peripheral blood or thyroid tissue (not recorded which). Every receptor here comes from a woman in her late teens or twenties with Graves' hyperthyroidism. The CDR3 runs from the conserved cysteine through the conserved F or W. Fields, in order: V gene, clone size, D gene, J gene, CDR3 protein, CDR3 DNA. A D gene is named only where the DNA matches it firmly. Clone size is given for some rows only: seen once, a few or many times, or a class if the clone is expanded.

v_call: TRBV29-1; clone_size: .; d_call: TRBD1; j_call: TRBJ2-7; cdr3_aa: CSATGTGGNEQYF; cdr3_nt: TGCAGCGCGACCGGGACAGGGGGCAACGAGCAGTACTTC
v_call: TRBV7-8; clone_size: .; d_call: .; j_call: TRBJ2-1; cdr3_aa: CASSRDGDNEQFF; cdr3_nt: TGTGCCAGCAGCAGGGACGGGGACAATGAGCAGTTCTTC
v_call: TRBV20-1; clone_size: few; d_call: .; j_call: TRBJ2-3; cdr3_aa: CSARGPGDTQYF; cdr3_nt: TGCAGTGCTAGAGGCCCAGGGGATACGCAGTATTTT
v_call: TRBV12-3/TRBV12-4; clone_size: .; d_call: TRBD1; j_call: TRBJ1-1; cdr3_aa: CAISYRGINTEAFF; cdr3_nt: TGTGCCATAAGCTACAGGGGCATTAACACTGAAGCTTTCTTT
v_call: TRBV9; clone_size: .; d_call: .; j_call: TRBJ1-6; cdr3_aa: CASSVVAGSLYF; cdr3_nt: TGTGCCAGCAGCGTAGTGGCAGGATCCCTATACTTT
v_call: TRBV4-2; clone_size: .; d_call: TRBD1; j_call: TRBJ1-5; cdr3_aa: CASSQGQGPQHF; cdr3_nt: TGTGCCAGCAGCCAGGGACAGGGGCCCCAGCATTTT
v_call: TRBV12-3/TRBV12-4; clone_size: .; d_call: .; j_call: TRBJ1-5; cdr3_aa: CASSLKGGQPQHF; cdr3_nt: TGTGCCAGCAGTTTGAAGGGGGGGCAGCCCCAGCATTTT
v_call: TRBV7-2; clone_size: once; d_call: TRBD1; j_call: TRBJ2-5; cdr3_aa: CASSRGTGTQYF; cdr3_nt: TGTGCCAGCAGCCGAGGGACAGGGACCCAGTACTTC
v_call: TRBV7-9; clone_size: .; d_call: TRBD1; j_call: TRBJ1-2; cdr3_aa: CASSLVGTAIYTF; cdr3_nt: TGTGCCAGCAGCTTGGTAGGGACAGCTATCTACACCTTC
v_call: TRBV7-2; clone_size: .; d_call: .; j_call: TRBJ1-6; cdr3_aa: CASSEEQVNSPLHF; cdr3_nt: TGTGCCAGCAGCGAGGAGCAAGTAAATTCACCCCTCCACTTT
v_call: TRBV5-4; clone_size: many; d_call: TRBD2; j_call: TRBJ2-2; cdr3_aa: CASSFAGGGELFF; cdr3_nt: TGTGCCAGCAGCTTTGCGGGAGGCGGGGAGCTGTTTTTT
v_call: TRBV2; clone_size: many; d_call: .; j_call: TRBJ1-1; cdr3_aa: CASSEGGLNTEAFF; cdr3_nt: TGTGCCAGCAGTGAAGGAGGGCTGAACACTGAAGCTTTCTTT
v_call: TRBV19; clone_size: .; d_call: .; j_call: TRBJ2-3; cdr3_aa: CASSIVKGSADTQYF; cdr3_nt: TGTGCCAGTAGTATAGTCAAGGGTAGCGCAGATACGCAGTATTTT
v_call: TRBV10-3; clone_size: few; d_call: .; j_call: TRBJ2-1; cdr3_aa: CAISDLASAYNEQFF; cdr3_nt: TGTGCCATCAGTGATCTAGCGTCAGCCTACAATGAGCAGTTCTTC
v_call: TRBV7-9; clone_size: many; d_call: .; j_call: TRBJ2-7; cdr3_aa: CASSPGGVSYEQYF; cdr3_nt: TGTGCCAGCAGCCCCGGGGGAGTCTCCTACGAGCAGTACTTC
v_call: TRBV5-1; clone_size: .; d_call: .; j_call: TRBJ2-7; cdr3_aa: CASSFGAPNRDSYEQYF; cdr3_nt: TGCGCCAGCAGCTTTGGCGCCCCAAACAGGGACTCCTACGAGCAGTACTTC
v_call: TRBV4-2; clone_size: .; d_call: TRBD1; j_call: TRBJ2-5; cdr3_aa: CASSPGGTGETQYF; cdr3_nt: TGTGCCAGCAGCCCAGGGGGGACAGGGGAGACCCAGTACTTC
v_call: TRBV20-1; clone_size: .; d_call: .; j_call: TRBJ2-1; cdr3_aa: CSAQHPGPPSYNEQFF; cdr3_nt: TGCAGTGCACAGCACCCGGGACCTCCCTCTTACAATGAGCAGTTCTTC
v_call: TRBV7-9; clone_size: .; d_call: .; j_call: TRBJ1-2; cdr3_aa: CASSFGDGYTF; cdr3_nt: TGTGCCAGCAGCTTCGGAGATGGCTACACCTTC
v_call: TRBV20-1; clone_size: .; d_call: TRBD1; j_call: TRBJ1-5; cdr3_aa: CSSEDRGAGPQHF; cdr3_nt: TGCAGTTCCGAGGACAGGGGCGCAGGGCCCCAGCATTTT
v_call: TRBV5-1; clone_size: .; d_call: .; j_call: TRBJ1-4; cdr3_aa: CASSLGWPGEKLFF; cdr3_nt: TGCGCCAGCAGCTTGGGTTGGCCGGGGGAAAAACTGTTTTTT
v_call: TRBV4-1; clone_size: many; d_call: .; j_call: TRBJ1-5; cdr3_aa: CASSQDPPEGGYQPQHF; cdr3_nt: TGCGCCAGCAGCCAAGACCCACCGGAGGGCGGATATCAGCCCCAGCATTTT
v_call: TRBV24-1; clone_size: .; d_call: .; j_call: TRBJ2-5; cdr3_aa: CATSDPRDF; cdr3_nt: TGTGCCACCAGTGACCCGAGGGACTTC
v_call: TRBV12-3/TRBV12-4; clone_size: once; d_call: TRBD2; j_call: TRBJ2-7; cdr3_aa: CATSRRPGLAGGPNPYEQYF; cdr3_nt: TGTGCCACTTCGCGGAGGCCCGGACTAGCGGGAGGGCCTAATCCCTACGAGCAGTACTTC
v_call: TRBV20-1; clone_size: many; d_call: TRBD1; j_call: TRBJ1-2; cdr3_aa: CSAGLLGQLLYGYTF; cdr3_nt: TGCAGTGCTGGCTTGTTGGGACAGCTACTCTATGGCTACACCTTC
v_call: TRBV7-2; clone_size: many; d_call: .; j_call: TRBJ2-5; cdr3_aa: CASSLVEGSETQYF; cdr3_nt: TGTGCCAGCAGCTTAGTTGAGGGGTCGGAGACCCAGTACTTC
v_call: TRBV27; clone_size: .; d_call: .; j_call: TRBJ2-7; cdr3_aa: CASSTMRGRAAYEQYF; cdr3_nt: TGTGCCAGCAGTACCATGAGGGGGAGGGCCGCCTACGAGCAGTACTTC
v_call: TRBV25-1; clone_size: many; d_call: TRBD2; j_call: TRBJ2-7; cdr3_aa: CASSETSGQAYEQYF; cdr3_nt: TGTGCCAGCAGTGAAACTAGCGGACAAGCCTACGAGCAGTACTTC
v_call: TRBV2; clone_size: few; d_call: .; j_call: TRBJ2-3; cdr3_aa: CASSEDGSTDTQYF; cdr3_nt: TGTGCCAGCAGTGAGGACGGAAGCACAGATACGCAGTATTTT
v_call: TRBV29-1; clone_size: many; d_call: .; j_call: TRBJ2-5; cdr3_aa: CSVEDRGGGGKTQYF; cdr3_nt: TGCAGCGTTGAAGATCGTGGAGGGGGCGGGAAGACCCAGTACTTC
v_call: TRBV7-9; clone_size: .; d_call: .; j_call: TRBJ1-4; cdr3_aa: CASSFGTSGKLFF; cdr3_nt: TGTGCCAGCAGCTTCGGGACATCTGGAAAACTGTTTTTT
v_call: TRBV7-8; clone_size: .; d_call: TRBD1; j_call: TRBJ1-1; cdr3_aa: CASSLDGTGDQAFF; cdr3_nt: TGTGCCAGCAGCTTAGACGGGACAGGCGATCAAGCTTTCTTT
v_call: TRBV24-1; clone_size: many; d_call: .; j_call: TRBJ1-1; cdr3_aa: CATSDATRGDTEAFF; cdr3_nt: TGTGCCACCAGTGACGCAACCAGGGGAGACACTGAAGCTTTCTTT
v_call: TRBV27; clone_size: many; d_call: TRBD1; j_call: TRBJ1-2; cdr3_aa: CASSPSGQGAGYGYTF; cdr3_nt: TGTGCCAGCAGTCCTTCGGGACAGGGGGCAGGCTATGGCTACACCTTC
v_call: TRBV20-1; clone_size: many; d_call: TRBD1; j_call: TRBJ2-5; cdr3_aa: CSARVGTGGETQYF; cdr3_nt: TGCAGTGCTAGAGTGGGGACAGGGGGGGAGACCCAGTACTTC
v_call: TRBV14; clone_size: many; d_call: TRBD2; j_call: TRBJ2-7; cdr3_aa: CASSQDSGRFYEQYF; cdr3_nt: TGTGCCAGCAGCCAAGATAGCGGGAGATTCTACGAGCAGTACTTC
v_call: TRBV18; clone_size: many; d_call: .; j_call: TRBJ1-4; cdr3_aa: CASSPPSGNEKLFF; cdr3_nt: TGTGCCAGCTCACCACCGTCCGGTAATGAAAAACTGTTTTTT
v_call: TRBV20-1; clone_size: .; d_call: .; j_call: TRBJ2-5; cdr3_aa: CSARDSGAETQYF; cdr3_nt: TGCAGTGCTAGAGATTCAGGGGCGGAGACCCAGTACTTC
v_call: TRBV6-5; clone_size: .; d_call: TRBD1; j_call: TRBJ2-7; cdr3_aa: CASSYLESSRGLYEQYF; cdr3_nt: TGTGCCAGCAGTTACTTGGAATCTTCTAGGGGGCTCTACGAGCAGTACTTC
v_call: TRBV15; clone_size: .; d_call: TRBD1; j_call: TRBJ2-7; cdr3_aa: CATSSRGQGGEQYF; cdr3_nt: TGTGCCACCAGCAGCCGGGGACAGGGTGGCGAGCAGTACTTC
v_call: TRBV4-1; clone_size: .; d_call: TRBD2; j_call: TRBJ2-7; cdr3_aa: CASSQAGSGSYEQYF; cdr3_nt: TGCGCCAGCAGCCAAGCGGGTAGCGGGAGCTACGAGCAGTACTTC
v_call: TRBV27; clone_size: few; d_call: .; j_call: TRBJ2-7; cdr3_aa: CASSLGTLLHEQYF; cdr3_nt: TGTGCCAGCAGTTTAGGGACATTACTCCACGAGCAGTACTTC
v_call: TRBV24-1; clone_size: many; d_call: .; j_call: TRBJ2-7; cdr3_aa: CATSDLRILQPYEQYF; cdr3_nt: TGTGCCACCAGTGATTTGCGGATCCTCCAGCCCTACGAGCAGTACTTC
v_call: TRBV6-5; clone_size: .; d_call: TRBD2; j_call: TRBJ2-7; cdr3_aa: CASSYRSGISRNEQYF; cdr3_nt: TGTGCCAGCAGTTATCGTAGCGGGATTAGCAGGAATGAGCAGTACTTC
v_call: TRBV6-1; clone_size: many; d_call: .; j_call: TRBJ2-5; cdr3_aa: CAGDRDPQGGTQYF; cdr3_nt: TGTGCCGGCGATCGGGACCCTCAGGGAGGGACCCAGTACTTC
v_call: TRBV7-2; clone_size: many; d_call: .; j_call: TRBJ2-7; cdr3_aa: CASSLGWFEAPRQYF; cdr3_nt: TGTGCCAGCAGCTTAGGCTGGTTCGAGGCCCCTCGGCAGTACTTC
v_call: TRBV7-2; clone_size: once; d_call: TRBD2; j_call: TRBJ2-7; cdr3_aa: CASSFLAGRREQYF; cdr3_nt: TGTGCCAGCAGTTTTCTAGCGGGAAGGCGAGAGCAGTACTTC
v_call: TRBV2; clone_size: .; d_call: .; j_call: TRBJ1-4; cdr3_aa: CAGTRAGVSEKLFF; cdr3_nt: TGTGCCGGCACAAGAGCGGGAGTGAGTGAAAAACTGTTTTTT
v_call: TRBV6-5; clone_size: .; d_call: TRBD2; j_call: TRBJ2-3; cdr3_aa: CASSFPPSGRAGGTQYF; cdr3_nt: TGTGCCAGCAGTTTCCCCCCTAGCGGGAGGGCCGGAGGTACGCAGTATTTT
v_call: TRBV24-1; clone_size: .; d_call: TRBD1; j_call: TRBJ1-2; cdr3_aa: CATSASTGGSNYGYTF; cdr3_nt: TGTGCCACCAGTGCCTCTACAGGGGGCAGTAACTATGGCTACACCTTC
v_call: TRBV20-1; clone_size: many; d_call: .; j_call: TRBJ1-5; cdr3_aa: CSARRGAMGNQPQHF; cdr3_nt: TGCAGCGCCCGGCGGGGGGCGATGGGCAATCAGCCCCAGCATTTT
v_call: TRBV19; clone_size: once; d_call: .; j_call: TRBJ1-1; cdr3_aa: CASSLLAGRHYTEAFF; cdr3_nt: TGTGCCAGTAGTCTTCTCGCGGGCAGACACTACACTGAAGCTTTCTTT
v_call: TRBV10-3; clone_size: .; d_call: TRBD1; j_call: TRBJ2-1; cdr3_aa: CAISGRDREVNNEQFF; cdr3_nt: TGTGCCATCAGTGGGAGGGACAGGGAGGTAAACAATGAGCAGTTCTTC
v_call: TRBV29-1; clone_size: once; d_call: .; j_call: TRBJ2-7; cdr3_aa: CSVRTVVYEQCF; cdr3_nt: TGCAGCGTAAGGACGGTCGTCTACGAGCAGTGCTTC
v_call: TRBV27; clone_size: many; d_call: .; j_call: TRBJ1-6; cdr3_aa: CASSLNGGGALYNSPLHF; cdr3_nt: TGTGCCAGCAGCCTGAATGGTGGGGGAGCTCTCTATAATTCACCCCTCCACTTT